This entry features one T cell receptor (beta chain) sequence. The antigen is undetermined. The protocol was immunoSEQ multiplex PCR, while the TCRdb copy is restricted to in-frame clones and leaves out a portion. The sample has around 120,000 clones, 70% to 90% seen once. The entry originates in a study of T cell responses to AZD1222 COVID-19 vaccine. Study results and limitations: At study baseline, merely roughly 6 AZD1222 recipients were seropositive.

V lost 1 base, J lost 3 bases, and 13 bases lay in between. The CDR3 sequence is 15 residues long. The germline V gene has CDR1 SGHAT and CDR2 FQNNGV. The TCR was taken from an adult in good health. V and J are TRBV11-2 and TRBJ2-7; D possibly corresponds to TRBD2 (6 bases). The sample was peripheral blood, taken on day 0 of AZD1222 vaccination. Here the CDR3 DNA reads TGTGCCAGCAGCTTAGGGGGGGTAACGGGCTACGAGCAGTACTTC. Its protein is CASSLGGVTGYEQYF.